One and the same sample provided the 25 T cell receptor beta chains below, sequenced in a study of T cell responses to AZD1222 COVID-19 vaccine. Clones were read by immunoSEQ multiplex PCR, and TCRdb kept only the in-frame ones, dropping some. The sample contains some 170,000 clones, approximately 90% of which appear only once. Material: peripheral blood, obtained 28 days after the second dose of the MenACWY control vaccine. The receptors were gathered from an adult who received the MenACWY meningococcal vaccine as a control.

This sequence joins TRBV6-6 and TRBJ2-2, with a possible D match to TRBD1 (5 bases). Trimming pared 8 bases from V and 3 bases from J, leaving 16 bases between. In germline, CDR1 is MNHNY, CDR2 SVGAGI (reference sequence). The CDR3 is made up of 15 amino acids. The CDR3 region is CASSLETDYTGELFF. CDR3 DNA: TGTGCCAGCTCTCTGGAGACAGACTACACCGGGGAGCTGTTTTTT.

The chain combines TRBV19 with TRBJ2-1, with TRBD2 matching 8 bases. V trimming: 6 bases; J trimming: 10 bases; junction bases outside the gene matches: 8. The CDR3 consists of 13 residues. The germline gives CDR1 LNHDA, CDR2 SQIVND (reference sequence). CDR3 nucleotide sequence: TGTGCCAGTAGAGGACTAGCAGCAGAGGAGCAGTTCTTC. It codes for CASRGLAAEEQFF.

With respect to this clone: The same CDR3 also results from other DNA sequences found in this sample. CDR3 sequence reads: CASSYSPGSYEQYF. DNA for the CDR3: TGTGCCAGCAGTTACTCCCCAGGCTCCTACGAGCAGTACTTC. The chain carries TRBV6-5 and TRBJ2-7; D is undetermined. The CDR3 consists of 14 residues. Germline lookup yields CDR1 MNHEY and CDR2 SVGAGI. Trimming removed 0 bases from V and 0 bases from J, with 6 bases in between.

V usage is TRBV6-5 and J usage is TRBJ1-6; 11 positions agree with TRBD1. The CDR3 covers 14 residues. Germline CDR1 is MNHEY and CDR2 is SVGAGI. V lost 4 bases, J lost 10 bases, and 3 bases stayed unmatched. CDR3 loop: CASSWDRGESPLHF. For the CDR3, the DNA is TGTGCCAGCAGTTGGGACAGGGGGGAATCACCCCTCCACTTT.

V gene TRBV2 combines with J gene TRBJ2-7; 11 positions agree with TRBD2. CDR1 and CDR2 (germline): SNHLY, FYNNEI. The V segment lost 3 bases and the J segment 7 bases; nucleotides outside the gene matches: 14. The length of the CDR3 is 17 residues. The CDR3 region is CASSDGFLAGGLGEQYF. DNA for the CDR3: TGTGCCAGCAGTGATGGGTTTCTAGCGGGAGGCCTAGGGGAGCAGTACTTC.

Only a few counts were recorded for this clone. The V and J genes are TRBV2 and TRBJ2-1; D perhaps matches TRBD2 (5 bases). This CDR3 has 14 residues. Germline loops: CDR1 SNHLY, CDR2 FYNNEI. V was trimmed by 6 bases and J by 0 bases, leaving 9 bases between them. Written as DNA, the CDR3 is TGTGCCAGCAGCGGGATGAGCTCCTACAATGAGCAGTTCTTC. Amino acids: CASSGMSSYNEQFF.

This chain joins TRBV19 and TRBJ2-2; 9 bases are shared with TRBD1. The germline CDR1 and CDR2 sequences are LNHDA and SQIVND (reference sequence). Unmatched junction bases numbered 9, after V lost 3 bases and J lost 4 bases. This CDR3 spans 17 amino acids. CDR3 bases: TGTGCCAGTAGTATCTTTCGGGACAGGGCGAGCACCGGGGAGCTGTTTTTT. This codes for CASSIFRDRASTGELFF.

The CDR3 nucleotides read TGTGCCTGGACCCGACTAGCGGGGACCTACGAGCAGTACTTC. Amino acids: CAWTRLAGTYEQYF. The chain combines TRBV30 with TRBJ2-7; 11 bases align to TRBD2. This CDR3 spans 14 amino acids. Germline V gene lookup returns CDR1 GTSNPN and CDR2 SVGIG (reference sequence). The V gene end was trimmed by 4 bases and the J gene end by 2 bases; junction bases not matched to a gene: 4.

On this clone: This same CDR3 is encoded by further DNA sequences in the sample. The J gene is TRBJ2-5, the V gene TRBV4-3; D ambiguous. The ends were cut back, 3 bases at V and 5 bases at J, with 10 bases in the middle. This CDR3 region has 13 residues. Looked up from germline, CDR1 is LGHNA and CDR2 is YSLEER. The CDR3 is CASSQGSWETQYF. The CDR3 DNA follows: TGCGCCAGCAGCCAGGGTAGTTGGGAGACCCAGTACTTC.

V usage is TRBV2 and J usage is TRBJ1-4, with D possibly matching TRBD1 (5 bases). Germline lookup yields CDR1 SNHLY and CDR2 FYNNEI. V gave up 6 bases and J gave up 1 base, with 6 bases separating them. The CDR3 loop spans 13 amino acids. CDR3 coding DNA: TGTGCCAGCAGGGGGGAAACTAATGAAAAACTGTTTTTT. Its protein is CASRGETNEKLFF.

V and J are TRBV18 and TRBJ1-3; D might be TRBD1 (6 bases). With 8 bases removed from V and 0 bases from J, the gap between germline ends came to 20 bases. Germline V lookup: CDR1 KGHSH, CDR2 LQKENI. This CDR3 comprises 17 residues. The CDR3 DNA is TGTGCCAGCCGGCCCGGGGGCAATATTTACTCTGGAAACACCATATATTTT. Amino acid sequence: CASRPGGNIYSGNTIYF.

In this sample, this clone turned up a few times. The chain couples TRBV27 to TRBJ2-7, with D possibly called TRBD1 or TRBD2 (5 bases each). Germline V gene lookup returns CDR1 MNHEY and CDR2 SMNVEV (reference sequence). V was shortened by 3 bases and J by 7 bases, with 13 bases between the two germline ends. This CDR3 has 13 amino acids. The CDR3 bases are TGTGCCAGCAGTTTTGGGACCTCGGGGGAGCAGTACTTC. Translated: CASSFGTSGEQYF.

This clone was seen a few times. As DNA, the CDR3 is TGTGCCAGCAGTACCGGACTAGCGGTCTCCTACAATGAGCAGTTCTTC. It is translated as CASSTGLAVSYNEQFF. The chain carries TRBV27 and TRBJ2-1, with 10 bases aligning to TRBD2. Germline loops: CDR1 MNHEY, CDR2 SMNVEV (reference sequence). The CDR3 extends over 16 amino acids. Germline trimming cut 5 bases from V and 0 bases from J; bases unmatched to any gene: 4.

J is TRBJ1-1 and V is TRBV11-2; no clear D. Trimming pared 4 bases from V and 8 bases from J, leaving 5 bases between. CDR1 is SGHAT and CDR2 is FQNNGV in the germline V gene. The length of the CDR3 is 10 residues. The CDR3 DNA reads TGTGCCAGCAGCTCTCTGGAAGCTTTCTTT. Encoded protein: CASSSLEAFF.

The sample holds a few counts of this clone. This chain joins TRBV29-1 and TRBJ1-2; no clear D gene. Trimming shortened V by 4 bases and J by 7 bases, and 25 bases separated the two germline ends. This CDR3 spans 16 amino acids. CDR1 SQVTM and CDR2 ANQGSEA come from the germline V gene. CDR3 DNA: TGCAGCGTTGGTATAGTGGACTGGCCTTACCCTACTGGCTACACCTTC. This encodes CSVGIVDWPYPTGYTF.

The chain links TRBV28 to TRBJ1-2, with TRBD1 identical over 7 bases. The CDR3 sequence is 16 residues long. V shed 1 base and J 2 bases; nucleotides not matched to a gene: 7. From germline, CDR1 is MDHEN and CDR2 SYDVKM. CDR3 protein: CASSLFFTTGNYGYTF. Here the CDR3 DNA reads TGTGCCAGCAGTTTATTCTTCACGACAGGGAACTATGGCTACACCTTC.

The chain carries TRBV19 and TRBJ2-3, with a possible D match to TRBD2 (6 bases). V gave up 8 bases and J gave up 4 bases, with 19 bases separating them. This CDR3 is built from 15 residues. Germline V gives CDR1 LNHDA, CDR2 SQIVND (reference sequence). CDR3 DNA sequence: TGTGCCAGTGGGATGTCTGCGGGGTCCCCAGATACGCAGTATTTT. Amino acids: CASGMSAGSPDTQYF.

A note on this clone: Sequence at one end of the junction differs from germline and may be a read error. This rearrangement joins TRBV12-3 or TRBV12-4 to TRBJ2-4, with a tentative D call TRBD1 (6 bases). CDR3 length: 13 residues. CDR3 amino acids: CASSPAPGAKHSF. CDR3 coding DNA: TGTGCCAGCAGTCCTGCCCCAGGGGCAAAGCATTCCTTC.

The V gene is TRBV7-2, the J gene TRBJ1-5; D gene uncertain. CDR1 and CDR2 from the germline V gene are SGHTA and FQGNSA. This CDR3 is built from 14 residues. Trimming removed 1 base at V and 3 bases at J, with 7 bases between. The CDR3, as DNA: TGTGCCAGCAGCTTAGACGGAAACAATCAGCCCCAGCATTTT. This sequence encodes CASSLDGNNQPQHF.

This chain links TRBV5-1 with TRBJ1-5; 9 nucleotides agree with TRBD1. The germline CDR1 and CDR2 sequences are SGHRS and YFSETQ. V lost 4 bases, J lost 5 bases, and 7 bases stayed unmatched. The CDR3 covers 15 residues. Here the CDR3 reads CASSTGTGRHQPQHF. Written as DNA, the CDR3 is TGCGCCAGCAGCACCGGGACAGGGAGGCATCAGCCCCAGCATTTT.

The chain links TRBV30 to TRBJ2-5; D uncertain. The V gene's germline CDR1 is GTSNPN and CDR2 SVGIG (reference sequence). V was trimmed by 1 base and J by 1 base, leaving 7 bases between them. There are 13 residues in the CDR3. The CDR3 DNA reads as TGTGCCTGGAGTGACACGTTCCAAGAGACCCAGTACTTC. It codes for CAWSDTFQETQYF.

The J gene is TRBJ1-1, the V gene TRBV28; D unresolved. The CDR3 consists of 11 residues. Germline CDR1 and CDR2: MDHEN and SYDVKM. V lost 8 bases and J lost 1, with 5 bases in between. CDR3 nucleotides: TGTGCCAGCCGAGGGAACACTGAAGCTTTCTTT. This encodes CASRGNTEAFF.

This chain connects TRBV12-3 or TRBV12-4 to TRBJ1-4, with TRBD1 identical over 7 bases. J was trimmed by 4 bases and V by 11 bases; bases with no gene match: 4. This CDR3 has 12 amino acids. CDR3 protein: CASGGVNEKLFF. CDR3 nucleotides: TGTGCCTCAGGGGGAGTTAATGAAAAACTGTTTTTT.

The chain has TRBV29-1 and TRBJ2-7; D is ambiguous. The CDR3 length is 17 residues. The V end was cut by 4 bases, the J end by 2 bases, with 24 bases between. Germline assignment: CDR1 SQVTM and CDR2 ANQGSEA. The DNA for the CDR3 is TGCAGCGTTGTAAATTGGGATTTTCTAGGGCAGACCTACGAGCAGTACTTC. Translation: CSVVNWDFLGQTYEQYF.

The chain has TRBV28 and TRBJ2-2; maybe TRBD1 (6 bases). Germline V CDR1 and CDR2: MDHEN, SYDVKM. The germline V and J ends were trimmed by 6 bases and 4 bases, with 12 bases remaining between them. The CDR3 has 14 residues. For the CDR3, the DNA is TGTGCCAGCAGGAAGGCAGGGGCCACCGGGGAGCTGTTTTTT. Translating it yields CASRKAGATGELFF.